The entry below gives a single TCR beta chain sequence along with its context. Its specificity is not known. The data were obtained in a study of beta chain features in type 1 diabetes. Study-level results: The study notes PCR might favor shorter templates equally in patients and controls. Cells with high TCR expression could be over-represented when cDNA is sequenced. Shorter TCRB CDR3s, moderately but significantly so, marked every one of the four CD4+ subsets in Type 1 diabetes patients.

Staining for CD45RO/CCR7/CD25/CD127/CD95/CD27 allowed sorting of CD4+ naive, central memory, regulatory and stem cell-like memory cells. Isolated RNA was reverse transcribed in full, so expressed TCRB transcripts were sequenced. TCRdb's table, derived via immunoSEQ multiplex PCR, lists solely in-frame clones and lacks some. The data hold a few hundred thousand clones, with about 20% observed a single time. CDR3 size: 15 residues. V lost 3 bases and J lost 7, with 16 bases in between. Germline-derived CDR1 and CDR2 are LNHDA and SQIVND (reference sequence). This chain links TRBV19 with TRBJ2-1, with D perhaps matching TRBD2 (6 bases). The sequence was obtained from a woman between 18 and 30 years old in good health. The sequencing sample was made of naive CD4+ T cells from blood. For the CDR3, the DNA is TGTGCCAGTAGTATCGGGAAAGGAGGGAAAAATGAGCAGTTCTTC. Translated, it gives CASSIGKGGKNEQFF.